The entry below gives a single T cell receptor beta chain sequence along with its context. This sample was taken from a study of cytomegalovirus exposure and HLA in healthy donors. A multiplex PCR was run with 60 Vbeta primers and 13 Jbeta primers. Clones were read by immunoSEQ multiplex PCR, and TCRdb kept only the in-frame ones, dropping some. The sample has around 130,000 clones, 70% to 80% seen once. The specimen sequenced was PBMCs. The sequence derives from a man aged 45-60 years in good health and CMV-seronegative.

The CDR3 nucleotides read TGTGCCAGCAGTTTGCAAGACAGGGGGGAGCAGTTCTTC. Translation: CASSLQDRGEQFF. This chain links TRBV6-6 with TRBJ2-1, with 9 bases identical to TRBD1. Germline lookup yields CDR1 MNHNY and CDR2 SVGAGI (reference sequence). The CDR3 sequence is 13 residues long. With V trimmed by 4 bases and J by 10 bases, 5 bases remained unmatched.